These 15 T cell receptor beta chains share one sample of origin, sequenced in a study of blood T cell repertoires in COVID-19. Measured with immunoSEQ multiplex PCR; TCRdb has only the in-frame clones, and not every one. The repertoire holds approximately 280,000 clones, with about 83% as singletons. Sequencing was done on a sample of PBMCs or T cells enriched from blood (not recorded which). Every receptor here comes from a woman aged 40 to 50 who had recovered from COVID-19.

This chain uses TRBV10-3 with TRBJ2-3; perhaps TRBD1 as D (6 bases). CDR1 ENHRY and CDR2 SYGVKD come from the germline V gene. The V end lost 6 bases, the J end lost 2 bases, and 12 bases lay between the germline ends. The CDR3 is 14 amino acids. For the CDR3, the DNA is TGTGCCATCAGGCCACAGGGATTCACAGATACGCAGTATTTT. Translating gives CAIRPQGFTDTQYF.

The chain links TRBV24-1 to TRBJ2-7; D unresolved. The CDR3 contains 13 residues. The germline V gene encodes CDR1 KGHDR and CDR2 SFDVKD. V gave up 4 bases and J gave up 2 bases, with 8 bases separating them. The DNA of the CDR3 is TGTGCCACCAGTGAGTTACAGCCCTACGAGCAGTACTTC. Protein: CATSELQPYEQYF.

The chain uses TRBV3-1 (or the pseudogene TRBV3-2) and TRBJ2-6; 7 nucleotides agree with TRBD2. The CDR3 sequence is 18 residues long. V lost 4 bases, J lost 2 bases, and 11 bases stayed unmatched. The germline gives CDR1 LGHDT, CDR2 YNNKEL (reference sequence). Here the CDR3 DNA reads TGTGCCAGCAGCCCCTTAGCGGGCCCCATAGCTGGGGCCAACGTCCTGACTTTC. The encoded protein is CASSPLAGPIAGANVLTF.

This chain joins TRBV5-6 and TRBJ2-7; D possibly corresponds to TRBD2 (6 bases). Germline CDR1 and CDR2: SGHDT and YYEEEE. The CDR3 loop spans 14 amino acids. Deletions cut 1 base from V and 4 bases from J, with 12 bases between. In nucleotides, the CDR3 is TGTGCCAGCAGCTTGACCGGGACTCAGTACGAGCAGTACTTC. As protein: CASSLTGTQYEQYF.

The rearrangement uses TRBV7-8 and TRBJ1-5; 7 bases are shared with TRBD1. This CDR3 comprises 18 residues. Germline V CDR1 and CDR2: SGHVS, FQNEAQ. Trimming cost V 2 bases and J 0 bases; bases outside gene matches: 10. CDR3 sequence: CASSLTRTGGYSNQPQHF. For the CDR3, the DNA is TGTGCCAGCAGCTTAACCAGGACAGGCGGATATAGCAATCAGCCCCAGCATTTT. Full variable domain (rest looked up from reference TRBV7-8 and TRBJ1-5): GAGVSQSPRYKVAKRGQDVALRCDPISGHVSLFWYQQALGQGPEFLTYFQNEAQLDKSGLPSDRFFAERPEGSVSTLKIQRTQQEDSAVYLCASSLTRTGGYSNQPQHFGDGTRLSIL.

The V gene is TRBV18, the J gene TRBJ1-1, with 7 positions matching TRBD1. The CDR3 has 15 amino acids. With 5 bases clipped from V and 0 bases from J, the junction kept 6 bases outside the gene matches. From germline, CDR1 is KGHSH and CDR2 LQKENI. Here the CDR3 DNA reads TGTGCCAGCTCAGAAATACAGGGGCTGAACACTGAAGCTTTCTTT. It is translated as CASSEIQGLNTEAFF. Full variable domain (rest looked up from reference TRBV18 and TRBJ1-1): NAGVMQNPRHLVRRRGQEARLRCSPMKGHSHVYWYRQLPEEGLKFMVYLQKENIIDESGMPKERFSAEFPKEGPSILRIQQVVRGDSAAYFCASSEIQGLNTEAFFGQGTRLTVV.

The V and J genes are TRBV7-2 and TRBJ1-2, with D possibly TRBD1 on 5 matching bases. CDR1 SGHTA and CDR2 FQGNSA come from the germline V gene. V was shortened by 1 base and J by 3 bases, with 6 bases between the two germline ends. The CDR3 is 13 residues long. CDR3 sequence (DNA): TGTGCCAGCAGCTTAGAACAGGACTATGGCTACACCTTC. It is translated as CASSLEQDYGYTF.

This chain joins TRBV6-5 and TRBJ2-1; D gene ambiguous. The V and J ends lost 5 bases and 6 bases respectively, with 14 bases between them. From germline, CDR1 is MNHEY and CDR2 SVGAGI. The CDR3 is 14 amino acids. CDR3 sequence (DNA): TGTGCCAGCAGTAACCTTGGAGTTTTCAATGAGCAGTTCTTC. It is translated as CASSNLGVFNEQFF.

The genes are TRBV1 and TRBJ2-3; the listed D gene, TRBD2, was not tested against the DNA. TRBV1 is given as a pseudogene. The CDR3 covers 14 residues. This CDR3 reads CTSSPGTSEGTQYF. The CDR3 DNA is TGCACCAGCAGCCCCGGGACTAGCGAGGGTACGCAGTATTTT.

The chain combines TRBV11-2 with TRBJ2-1, with TRBD2 matching over 11 bases. Germline V gene lookup returns CDR1 SGHAT and CDR2 FQNNGV. This CDR3 has 14 amino acids. J lost 8 bases, V lost 3 bases, and 3 bases had no gene match. The CDR3 nucleotides read TGTGCCAGCAGCTTTACTAGCGGGAGTCATGAGCAGTTCTTC. Translation: CASSFTSGSHEQFF.

The gene calls are TRBV11-2 and TRBJ2-7, with a possible D match to TRBD1 (6 bases). CDR1 and CDR2 (germline): SGHAT, FQNNGV. Trimming pared 1 base from V and 0 bases from J, leaving 13 bases between. The CDR3 runs 16 residues. The CDR3 sequence is CASSLVGAGSSYEQYF. CDR3 sequence (DNA): TGTGCCAGCAGCTTAGTGGGGGCAGGGAGCTCCTACGAGCAGTACTTC.

The chain uses TRBV2 and TRBJ1-4, with D maybe TRBD1 (6 bases). CDR3 length equals 13 residues. V gave up 7 bases and J gave up 8 bases, with 14 bases separating them. Per the germline V gene, CDR1 is SNHLY and CDR2 is FYNNEI. The CDR3 is CASTSRQVEKLFF. The CDR3 nucleotides are TGTGCCAGCACCTCCCGACAGGTGGAAAAACTGTTTTTT.

V and J are TRBV2 and TRBJ2-2; TRBD1 matches 8 bases. Germline assignment: CDR1 SNHLY and CDR2 FYNNEI. The J segment lost 2 bases and the V segment lost 6 bases, leaving 5 bases of the junction unmatched. The CDR3 has 15 amino acids. DNA of the CDR3: TGTGCCAGCAGATTGACAGGGGTTAACACCGGGGAGCTGTTTTTT. This sequence encodes CASRLTGVNTGELFF.

CDR3 coding DNA: TGTGCCTGGAGTCCCCGTCGGGGGAAAAAACTGTTTTTT. This codes for CAWSPRRGKKLFF. V usage is TRBV30 and J usage is TRBJ1-4; possible D gene TRBD1, 5 bases. Per germline, CDR1 GTSNPN and CDR2 SVGIG (reference sequence). The CDR3 is 13 amino acids. V was pared by 2 bases and J by 9 bases, with 13 bases between.

The chain employs TRBV18 and TRBJ1-1; D might be TRBD1 (6 bases). Trimming left V 3 bases short and J 0 bases short, with 8 bases between. This CDR3 has 14 amino acids. Germline CDR1 reads KGHSH; CDR2 reads LQKENI. In DNA form, the CDR3 reads TGTGCCAGCTCACCCCAGGGGCTGAACACTGAAGCTTTCTTT. Protein: CASSPQGLNTEAFF.